This T cell receptor (beta chain) was found in a study of cytomegalovirus exposure and HLA in healthy donors (dated by TCRdb to about 2017). Regarding the study in general: An earlier analysis of some 600 of the donors reported 276 Gb of sequence data and approximately 120 million unique TCR beta sequences obtained from some 170 million T cells. Roughly 300 gigabases of sequencing data and around 85 million unique TCR sequences made up an early release that covered approximately 620 HLA-typed donors. Of the roughly 410 genotyped donors, less than 90% were placed in the genetic ancestry cluster associated with self-reported Caucasian donors. The study aimed to test whether cataloging public T cell receptors could reveal signatures of past pathogen exposure. Using immunosequencing, the study profiled T cell repertoires from around 680 subjects and related those repertoires to cytomegalovirus serostatus. In addition to the first cohort of around 670 subjects, a separate validation cohort of 120 different subjects was used. To predict cytomegalovirus infection status, the study brought together high-throughput TCR immunosequencing, statistical association of individual TCRs with disease status, and machine learning. In a later analysis, previously published TCR beta repertoires from 666 donors were re-analyzed and high-resolution HLA genotyping was added so that TCR occurrence patterns could be studied. Rather than drawing on any new phenotypic data, the later analysis identified candidate immune exposures from TCR beta sequences and the way those sequences occurred across donors. To decide whether each TCR beta V gene segment behaved as functional or pseudogenic, an earlier analysis of several hundred of the donors relied on high-throughput TCR beta sequencing. Alongside the repertoire data, information on donor age, sex, ethnicity and CMV serostatus was compiled. In a later genetic analysis, genome-wide SNP genotypes for 398 of the 666 donors were used, and that subset was treated as a discovery cohort. Every discovery cohort repertoire had been produced on one sequencing platform. HLA typing covered class I and class II loci at four-digit resolution. Typing coverage varied by locus: about 620-630 donors for A, B, C, DRB1 and DQB1; under 550 for DQA1; approximately 570 for DPA1; 450 to 480 for DPB1. Because of strong linkage in the cohort, roughly five DR-DQ haplotypes were treated as single units for association and clustering. Across some 400 genotyped donors of the cohort, an average of approximately 200,000 unique TCR beta nucleotide sequences per donor were sequenced, and approximately 19% of those sequences were non-productive.

The cohort was made up of 500 to 850 healthy bone marrow donors. At the time of sampling, all cohort members were nominally healthy, though unrecorded immune exposures were likely present. The donor tested CMV seropositive and was one of the 289 seropositive cohort members. A peripheral blood sample was collected from each donor, and TCR beta sequencing was performed on peripheral blood mononuclear cells. The Qiagen DNeasy Blood Extraction Kit was used to extract genomic DNA from the blood cell samples. The table lists this clone with a few counts. Its antigen is currently not known. Base-call qualities are not available, and no considerably larger clone is one nucleotide away. General conclusions and limits of the study: Assigning TCR associations to individual alleles was difficult when HLA alleles, especially DR and DQ, strongly co-occurred. The authors suggested that the approach could potentially be generalized to other disease states and immunological phenotypes. The sequencing pipeline was judged likely to have produced a cluster of highly shared sequence variants as a technical artifact. Roughly uniform sequencing depth across donors was assumed in presence/absence analyses, although this assumption may not hold. Because HLA typing was missing for some donors at each locus, association tests included only the typed subset. A later analysis associated 15,000 to 20,000 TCR beta sequences with specific HLA alleles at a false discovery rate of 0.05. In this cohort, only TCR beta chains were sequenced, and detectable features were limited by the absence of alpha or paired-chain data. For the cohort, immune exposure information was limited to CMV serostatus. A later analysis found that TCR association rates varied across HLA loci, with DRB1 alleles showing the most associated TCRs and HLA-C alleles the fewest. Correlated functional status among segregating V segments might reflect linkage disequilibrium, but an unknown experimental factor could not be ruled out. A later analysis reported that several top co-occurrence clusters appeared linked to parvovirus B19, influenza, CMV and Epstein-Barr virus. The classifier was reported to diagnose cytomegalovirus status with high specificity and sensitivity in both the original cohort and the validation cohort. Because counts were too low, roughly 18 rarely observed V segments, including chromosome 9 orphons, were left out of the earlier analysis of 587 of the donors. Compared with equally common non-associated chains, HLA-associated TCR beta chains in a later analysis were more clonally expanded and had lower generation probabilities. A further reported finding was that TCR beta sequences accurately predicted the HLA-A and HLA-B alleles for most subjects in the first cohort. According to a later genetic analysis, donors in an Asian-associated ancestry cluster had fewer N-insertions in productive TCRs than the roughly 660-donor mean. An association between a missense DCLRE1C variant and V-gene and J-gene trimming of TCR beta chains was found in a later genetic analysis and replicated in an independent cohort. Broadly in line with IMGT annotations, most TCR beta V segments showed up in productive rearrangements about 90% or about 30% of the time in an earlier analysis of 587 of the donors. In a later analysis, most CMV-associated TCR beta chains were found to appear HLA-restricted, with HLA associations seemingly driven largely by CMV exposure. Three of the identified cytomegalovirus-associated TCR beta chains were confirmed in vitro to be specific for cytomegalovirus antigens. Across donors, most TCR sequences were observed very rarely, whereas some public TCRs were present in many individuals. In the study, 150 to 200 TCR beta chains were listed as associated with cytomegalovirus. Some IMGT-functional V segments, including TRBV6-2 and TRBV6-3, could not be distinguished by the 87-base-pair reads and were therefore excluded.

CDR1 and CDR2 are read off the germline V gene as SGHTA and FQGNSA. The CDR3 starts with the cysteine, ends with the phenylalanine, and has 18 residues. Just the 54-base CDR3 DNA is kept, in frame starting at base 1. The V end loses 4 bases and the J end loses 0 bases, and a stretch of 20 bases separates them. Receptors were amplified or captured by the immunoSEQ multiplex PCR assay. The multiplex PCR relied on a mix of 60 forward primers for TCR Vbeta segments and 13 reverse primers for TCR Jbeta segments. Amplification of the CDR3 region of rearranged TCR beta genes was performed with a multiplex PCR assay on genomic DNA. The Illumina HiSeq System was used to sequence the amplified TCR beta libraries as 87-base-pair reads. The authors processed their data as follows. A later analysis counted tens of millions of unique TCR beta chains across the approximately 700 repertoires, and roughly 11 million of these chains were shared by at least two donors. Raw reads were error-corrected and collapsed into unique sequences with a nearest-neighbor algorithm that merged closely related sequences to remove PCR and sequencing errors. V, D and J gene segments were assigned by aligning CDR3 sequences to IMGT reference sequences. For a sequence to be retained, a match of at least six nucleotides to both a V gene segment and a J gene segment was required. Rearrangements were called productive when the CDR3 lacked stop codons and stayed in frame with V and J; all others were non-productive. CDR3 was defined according to IMGT convention as the region running from the second conserved V-encoded cysteine to the conserved J-encoded phenylalanine. In an earlier analysis of more than 550 of the donors, sequences lacking an unambiguous match to a single V gene segment were excluded. In an earlier analysis of approximately 560 of the donors, a V segment was called functional when productive rearrangements were above 56.7%, and segregating when the standard deviation between donors exceeded 5%. A statistical classification framework was built for diagnosing cytomegalovirus status from the catalog of TCR beta chain sequences. In a later analysis, TCR nucleotide sequences were compared against IMGT/GENE-DB human TR gene sequences so that V and J genes could be assigned. The TCRdist pipeline was used in a later analysis to assign CDR3 sequences and most-parsimonious VDJ recombination scenarios. In a later analysis, each TCR beta chain was defined by its CDR3 amino acid sequence together with its V-gene family, and reads lacking a unique V-gene family were excluded. In a later analysis, 550 to 650 highly shared, low-generation-probability nucleotide sequences were removed to address suspected cross-contamination and a sequencing artifact. In a later analysis, a clonal expansion index for each public chain was calculated from normalized within-repertoire ranks of inferred template counts. A later analysis computed generation probabilities with a VDJ recombination model fitted to out-of-frame rearrangements, and checked the results against IGoR. A later analysis scored TCR-TCR, TCR-HLA and TCR-CMV co-occurrence with hypergeometric tests, applying a repertoire-size bias correction to TCR pairs. A later analysis estimated false discovery rates by permuting HLA or CMV assignments 20 times. In a later analysis, co-occurring TCRs were grouped with DBSCAN, and TCRdist sequence similarity was added when clustering was performed within HLA-allele-positive subsets. Repertoires with fewer than 30,000 or more than 120,000 public chains, plus five repertoires with anomalous nucleotide sharing, were excluded from co-occurrence clustering. Drawn from immuneACCESS, this table holds only the in-frame rearrangements with V and J called that TCRdb kept. Clones are partly lost; checked studies trace under half to an unresolved V gene and leave the rest unexplained. Clonal size and the V and J genes are those of that table, whereas D and trimming came from the DNA. The sample yields about 150,000 clones; 65% to 90% were counted once. Around 6.6% of the sample comes from the top ten.

The V and J segments used are TRBV7-2 and TRBJ2-3; the best D guess is TRBD2, with 6 bases matching. This TCR was recovered from a woman aged 45-65 years in good health and CMV-seropositive. The sequenced sample was PBMCs. For the CDR3, the sequence is CASSSPSRGPSSTDTQYF. DNA sequence: TGTGCCAGCAGCTCTCCCTCGCGGGGTCCATCTAGCACAGATACGCAGTATTTT. Joined to the reference TRBV7-2 and TRBJ2-3 proteins, this CDR3 gives the full variable domain: GAGVSQSPSNKVTEKGKDVELRCDPISGHTALYWYRQSLGQGLEFLIYFQGNSAPDKSGLPSDRFSAERTGGSVSTLTIQRTQQEDSAVYLCASSSPSRGPSSTDTQYFGPGTRLTVL.